This T cell receptor beta chain was identified during a study of T cells in women clearing cervical HPV infection. Study as a whole: No precancer developed; the control's incident HPV16 infection cleared within 12 months. Study-wide results and caveats: CIN3+ cases had significantly higher TCR richness than controls; evenness did not differ. It is unknown whether associations predate infection; no effector/memory or HPV-specific sorting.

TCR beta CDR3 amplified by multiplex PCR from 950 to 1,500 ng genomic DNA. Assay used: immunoSEQ multiplex PCR; TCRdb lists only in-frame clones, some missing. Across about 26,000 clones, the top ten clones capture approximately 3.7% of the sample. Of note for this clone: No antigen is known for it. The read ends 3 residues before the CDR3 terminus; that terminus is restored from the germline J gene.

CDR3 length: 15 residues. Germline lookup yields CDR1 PRHDT and CDR2 FYEKMQ (reference sequence). Germline trimming cut 5 bases from V and 7 bases from J; bases unmatched to any gene: 11. The TCR comes from a woman between 18 and 69 years old with a cervical HPV16 infection that either progressed to CIN3+ or cleared (not recorded which). The V call is TRBV13, the J call TRBJ1-2; 9 bases match TRBD1. Sequenced sample: blood buffy coat. CDR3 bases read: TGTGCCAGCAGCCGCGGGACAGGGTTTCTTGCTGGC. This gives the protein CASSRGTGFLAG. The full CDR3 is CASSRGTGFLAGYTF.